The 10 T cell receptor beta chains presented below share a single source sample, sequenced in a study of radiation and T cells in renal cell carcinoma. The method was immunoSEQ multiplex PCR; TCRdb's version includes in-frame clones alone and lacks a portion of them. Of some 80,000 clones listed, around four fifths are singletons. Time point in this sample: blood 4 weeks post-SBRT, at nephrectomy. Treatment here: 15 Gy SBRT to primary tumor, nephrectomy 4 weeks later. This sample comprised blood, obtained from a patient whose treatment included radiotherapy and nephrectomy. The receptors were sampled from a woman aged 60 to 75 with renal cell carcinoma.

The rearrangement links TRBV19 to TRBJ2-7; D perhaps matches TRBD2 (5 bases). The CDR3 covers 13 residues. Germline CDR1 and CDR2: LNHDA and SQIVND (reference sequence). Trimming removed 6 bases from V and 2 bases from J, with 11 bases in between. CDR3 DNA: TGTGCCAGTAGGGAGGCGGCCGCCTACGAGCAGTACTTC. This gives the protein CASREAAAYEQYF.

This chain links TRBV30 with TRBJ1-1; D is unclear. This CDR3 has 13 residues. The germline V and J ends were trimmed by 3 bases and 4 bases, with 12 bases remaining between them. CDR1 and CDR2 from the germline V gene are GTSNPN and SVGIG (reference sequence). The CDR3 reads CAWSLTRGTEAFF. The CDR3 nucleotides read TGTGCCTGGAGCCTAACTCGTGGCACTGAAGCTTTCTTT. The full variable domain, its missing parts supplied by reference TRBV30 and TRBJ1-1, is SQTIHQWPATLVQPVGSPLSLECTVEGTSNPNLYWYRQAAGRGLQLLFYSVGIGQISSEVPQNLSASRPQDRQFILSSKKLLLSDSGFYLCAWSLTRGTEAFFGQGTRLTVV.

This chain joins TRBV4-2 and TRBJ2-5, with TRBD2 matching 10 bases. Germline CDR1 reads LGHNA; CDR2 reads YNFKEQ. The ends lost 5 bases at V and 4 bases at J; junction bases unmatched: 10. CDR3 length: 16 residues. CDR3 amino acids: CASSDSGGARLETQYF. CDR3 in DNA: TGTGCCAGCAGCGACAGCGGGGGGGCCCGTTTAGAGACCCAGTACTTC.

This rearrangement joins TRBV28 to TRBJ1-5, with D unresolved. The germline gives CDR1 MDHEN, CDR2 SYDVKM. The CDR3 sequence is 17 residues long. The germline V and J ends were trimmed by 5 bases and 0 bases, with 17 bases remaining between them. The CDR3 nucleotides are TGTGCCAGCAGTCCCTGGGAACTGACATATAGCAATCAGCCCCAGCATTTT. Encoded protein: CASSPWELTYSNQPQHF.

J is TRBJ2-1 and V is TRBV9; 8 bases are a match to TRBD2. Losses at the gene ends were 4 bases for V and 4 bases for J; bases not matched to a gene: 7. CDR3 size: 15 residues. Germline V lookup: CDR1 SGDLS, CDR2 YYNGEE. CDR3 protein: CASSLTSGPYNEQFF. Written as DNA, the CDR3 is TGTGCCAGCAGCCTCACTAGCGGACCATACAATGAGCAGTTCTTC.

This chain uses TRBV2 with TRBJ1-4; D might be TRBD1 (6 bases). CDR1 SNHLY and CDR2 FYNNEI come from the germline V gene. V was shortened by 8 bases and J by 7 bases, with 17 bases between the two germline ends. This CDR3 has 14 amino acids. CDR3 coding DNA: TGTGCCAGCGGGAGTTCAGGGGCAGGTGAAAAACTGTTTTTT. The encoded protein is CASGSSGAGEKLFF.

The chain couples TRBV6-6 to TRBJ1-6, with 8 bases matching TRBD1. This CDR3 region has 14 residues. Looked up from germline, CDR1 is MNHNY and CDR2 is SVGAGI (reference sequence). V gave up 5 bases and J gave up 10 bases; unmatched junction bases: 7. CDR3 protein: CASSEGTGWSPLHF. The CDR3 DNA reads TGTGCCAGCAGTGAGGGGACAGGCTGGTCACCCCTCCACTTT.

The chain is built from TRBV6-1 and TRBJ2-1; TRBD1 agrees at 10 bases. After removal of 4 bases from V and 2 bases from J, the junction contained 8 bases not matched to a gene. The germline V gene encodes CDR1 MNHNS and CDR2 SASEGT. The CDR3 is 17 residues long. CDR3 loop: CASSAPGTGATYNEQFF. The CDR3 coding sequence is TGTGCCAGCAGTGCCCCTGGGACAGGGGCGACCTACAATGAGCAGTTCTTC.

The gene calls are TRBV9 and TRBJ1-3; 7 nucleotides align to TRBD1. Germline CDR1 SGDLS, CDR2 YYNGEE. After removal of 4 bases from V and 0 bases from J, the junction contained 10 bases not matched to a gene. CDR3 length equals 17 residues. The CDR3, as DNA: TGTGCCAGCAGCATCGGGACAGATACTCTCTCTGGAAACACCATATATTTT. Its translation: CASSIGTDTLSGNTIYF.

The rearrangement joins TRBV5-4 to TRBJ1-1; weak D call: TRBD1 (5 bases). The CDR3 runs 14 residues. Trimming shortened V by 4 bases and J by 4 bases, and 14 bases separated the two germline ends. CDR1 is SGHNT and CDR2 is YYREEE in the germline V gene (reference sequence). The CDR3 sequence: CASSGDPLGTEAFF. The CDR3 DNA sequence: TGTGCCAGCAGCGGGGACCCTTTGGGCACTGAAGCTTTCTTT.